This paragraph covers one T cell receptor (beta chain) sequence. As yet, its antigen is unknown. From germline, CDR1 is MNHEY and CDR2 SVGAGI. The CDR3 length is 11 residues. The V end was cut by 7 bases, the J end by 3 bases, with 7 bases between. The sample originates from a study of T cell responses to AZD1222 COVID-19 vaccine. Points from the study as a whole: AZD1222 recipients seropositive at baseline numbered only 6 or 7. Mapped onto spike, vaccine-associated CD4 TCRs spanned it and were dominant at 160-218 and 743-854. Sampling captured repertoires only after the peak T cell response.

Pooling of second doses given at about 4 or about 12 weeks was done. Some clones are missing from TCRdb's copy, which holds only in-frame ones; the method was immunoSEQ multiplex PCR. The data contain some 110,000 clones, 75% to 90% of them singletons. The specimen comprised peripheral blood, sampled 28 days after the second AZD1222 dose. The rearrangement links TRBV6-5 to TRBJ2-7, with D possibly matching TRBD1 (6 bases). The clonotype originates from an adult who received the AZD1222 COVID-19 vaccine. Here the CDR3 reads CASMDSYEQYF. In nucleotides, the CDR3 is TGTGCCAGCATGGACAGCTACGAGCAGTACTTC.